This T cell receptor beta chain was captured by sequencing in a study of T cell responses to AZD1222 COVID-19 vaccine. Study at large: Some second doses came at about 4 weeks and others at about 12 weeks; these were pooled.

Clones were sequenced by immunoSEQ multiplex PCR, and TCRdb holds only the in-frame ones, with some missing. The sample includes 100,000 to 150,000 clones, 86% of them seen just once. Study-level points and caveats: A rise in Spike-specific TCR breadth and depth followed two AZD1222 doses. Dominant CD4 TCR responses targeted spike regions 160-218 and 743-854.

Remarks on this clone: Its antigen is currently unknown.

The sequencing used peripheral blood, collected on day 0 of AZD1222 vaccination. This sequence originates from an adult in good health.

CDR3 bases: TGTGCCAGCAGTCCGGGGACAGTCCTAAAATCCTACAATGAGCAGTTCTTC. This translates into CASSPGTVLKSYNEQFF. The chain combines TRBV27 with TRBJ2-1, with 7 bases identical to TRBD1. The CDR3 loop spans 17 amino acids. V shed 5 bases, J shed 1 base, and the junction held 11 bases outside the gene matches. Germline CDR1 is MNHEY and CDR2 is SMNVEV (reference sequence).